The next 30 T cell receptor beta chains were all read from a single sample in a study of T-cell reconstitution after alpha-beta-depleted transplantation in children. Preparation of the TCRbeta library involved a method that used unique molecular identifiers. MiXCR, run by TCRdb on the PCR reads, gives a single entry per CDR3 protein. The sample shows about 830,000 distinct CDR3 sequences, under 20% of them seen only once. The source material was PBMCs, mostly from graft donor cells, sampled 360 days after TCRalphabeta/CD19-depleted stem cell transplant. The receptors come from a male patient younger than 18 who had a stem cell transplant for acute lymphoblastic leukemia, so the T cells may come from the graft donor.

The J gene is TRBJ1-2, the V gene TRBV4-1; D remains unclear. V lost 0 bases and J lost 5, with 7 bases in between. The CDR3 sequence is 13 residues long. In germline, CDR1 is MGHRA, CDR2 YSYEKL. DNA of the CDR3: TGCGCCAGCAGCCAAGATTTCTTTTATGGCTACACCTTC. Protein sequence: CASSQDFFYGYTF.

A few counts support this clonotype. This chain joins TRBV12-3 or TRBV12-4 and TRBJ1-2; D gene unclear. The CDR3 loop spans 11 amino acids. V was clipped by 6 bases and J by 4 bases, with 6 bases between them. This CDR3 reads CASRQSYGYTF. The CDR3 DNA sequence: TGTGCCAGCAGACAGAGCTATGGCTACACCTTC.

This clonotype was observed a few times. The chain links TRBV11-2 to TRBJ2-1, with D unclear. Germline V gene data show CDR1 as SGHAT and CDR2 as FQNNGV. The CDR3 is made up of 14 amino acids. The V end lost 3 bases, the J end lost 2 bases, and 8 bases lay between the germline ends. The DNA for the CDR3 is TGTGCCAGCAGCTTTAAAAGAGCCTACAATGAGCAGTTCTTC. It translates to CASSFKRAYNEQFF.

Concerning this clonotype itself: Germline and junction disagree at one end, which may indicate a read error. The CDR3 DNA reads TGTGCCTGCAGTTTAGCCCTCGGACTAGCGGGAAAGTACAATGAGCAGTTCTTC. Translation gives CACSLALGLAGKYNEQFF. The chain employs TRBV12-3 or TRBV12-4 and TRBJ2-1; 12 bases align to TRBD2. The CDR3 sequence is 18 residues long.

This CDR3 is CASSAGEKREYNEQFF. CDR3 in DNA: TGTGCCAGCAGCGCCGGCGAAAAGAGGGAATACAATGAGCAGTTCTTC. The chain uses TRBV7-9 and TRBJ2-1; TRBD2 is a possible D gene (5 bases). This CDR3 region has 16 residues. Deletions cut 5 bases from V and 4 bases from J, with 18 bases between. Per germline, CDR1 SEHNR and CDR2 FQNEAQ (reference sequence).

The genes are TRBV14 and TRBJ2-5; weak D call: TRBD1 (6 bases). The V end lost 3 bases, the J end lost 1 base, and 9 bases lay between the germline ends. This CDR3 contains 14 residues. Germline V gene sequence: CDR1 SGHDN, CDR2 FVKESK. The CDR3 DNA reads as TGTGCCAGCAGCCATGGACAGACCCAAGAGACCCAGTACTTC. Its protein is CASSHGQTQETQYF.

This clonotype was counted a few times. The V gene is TRBV7-2, the J gene TRBJ2-7, with TRBD2 matching 7 bases. In germline, CDR1 is SGHTA, CDR2 FQGNSA. Trimming took 4 bases from V and 7 from J; bases not matched to a gene: 19. This CDR3 has 17 residues. The CDR3 loop reads CASSSATTSPRGVEQYF. The CDR3 DNA follows: TGTGCCAGCAGCTCGGCTACGACTAGCCCAAGAGGTGTTGAGCAGTACTTC.

This chain links TRBV13 with TRBJ2-2; D ambiguous. This CDR3 is built from 14 residues. Between the trimmed V and J ends, which lost 2 bases and 3 bases, there was a span of 7 bases. Germline CDR1 PRHDT, CDR2 FYEKMQ (reference sequence). The DNA for the CDR3 is TGTGCCAGCAGCTTATCCTCCTACACCGGGGAGCTGTTTTTT. Amino acids: CASSLSSYTGELFF. Together with reference TRBV13 and TRBJ2-2, the CDR3 gives the full variable domain: AAGVIQSPRHLIKEKRETATLKCYPIPRHDTVYWYQQGPGQDPQFLISFYEKMQSDKGSIPDRFSAQQFSDYHSELNMSSLELGDSALYFCASSLSSYTGELFFGEGSRLTVL.

This clonotype was detected only a few times. The chain joins TRBV29-1 to TRBJ1-2; perhaps TRBD1 as D (6 bases). Trimming cost V 1 base and J 6 bases, with 21 bases left between them. The CDR3 length is 16 residues. Germline CDR1 is SQVTM and CDR2 is ANQGSEA. The CDR3 protein is CSVEGALRGRFNGYTF. CDR3 nucleotide sequence: TGCAGCGTTGAAGGAGCGCTCCGGGGGCGCTTTAATGGCTACACCTTC.

This clonotype was counted at least ten times. The J gene is TRBJ2-5, the V gene TRBV29-1; D is ambiguous. V gave up 4 bases and J gave up 2 bases, with 14 bases separating them. This CDR3 contains 14 residues. Germline V CDR1 and CDR2: SQVTM, ANQGSEA. The CDR3 spells CSVGGVLVQETQYF. CDR3 sequence (DNA): TGCAGCGTTGGTGGGGTACTTGTACAAGAGACCCAGTACTTC.

The chain has TRBV12-5 and TRBJ2-7, with 7 bases matching TRBD2. CDR3 length: 16 amino acids. With V trimmed by 2 bases and J by 3 bases, 10 bases remained unmatched. Germline CDR1 reads LGHNT; CDR2 reads FRNRAP. The CDR3 sequence is CASGLRGLPQGYEQYF. The CDR3 bases are TGTGCTAGTGGTTTGCGGGGACTACCGCAGGGCTACGAGCAGTACTTC. Looking up the rest from reference TRBV12-5 and TRBJ2-7 gives the full variable domain: DARVTQTPRHKVTEMGQEVTMRCQPILGHNTVFWYRQTMMQGLELLAYFRNRAPLDDSGMPKDRFSAEMPDATLATLKIQPSEPRDSAVYFCASGLRGLPQGYEQYFGPGTRLTVT.

This clonotype has at least ten counts. V gene TRBV10-3 combines with J gene TRBJ2-3; tentative D call: TRBD2 (6 bases). The CDR3 sequence is 15 residues long. Germline CDR1 ENHRY, CDR2 SYGVKD. The ends were cut back, 6 bases at V and 1 base at J, with 14 bases in the middle. The CDR3 DNA reads TGTGCCATCAGCCAGGGTACGGGAGGCACAGATACGCAGTATTTT. This translates into CAISQGTGGTDTQYF.

In its sample, this clonotype was seen a few times. V is TRBV5-1 and J is TRBJ2-7; possible D gene TRBD2, 5 bases. The CDR3 length is 16 residues. V was cut by 2 bases and J by 0 bases, with 15 bases left in between. Looked up from germline, CDR1 is SGHRS and CDR2 is YFSETQ. CDR3 DNA sequence: TGCGCCAGCAGCTTTCGGGAAACATTAAACTCCTACGAGCAGTACTTC. Amino acid sequence: CASSFRETLNSYEQYF.

Only a few counts were recorded for this clonotype. The V call is TRBV7-8, the J call TRBJ2-3; D perhaps matches TRBD2 (5 bases). The germline V gene has CDR1 SGHVS and CDR2 FQNEAQ. The CDR3 runs 16 residues. Trimming shortened V by 0 bases and J by 2 bases, and 12 bases separated the two germline ends. The CDR3 region is CASSLALPGYTDTQYF. The CDR3 bases are TGTGCCAGCAGCTTAGCGCTTCCGGGGTACACAGATACGCAGTATTTT.

Turning to this clonotype: A read error may produce the germline difference seen at one junction end. The V call is TRBV12-3 or TRBV12-4, the J call TRBJ2-3; TRBD2 matches at 8 bases. The CDR3 loop spans 15 amino acids. Written as DNA, the CDR3 is TGTGCCTGCAGTTTAAAGCGGGAGCCATGGGATACGCAGTATTTT. This translates into CACSLKREPWDTQYF.

This chain links TRBV12-3 or TRBV12-4 with TRBJ2-2, with no clear D. CDR3 length: 16 amino acids. V was trimmed by 2 bases and J by 4 bases, leaving 14 bases between them. The DNA for the CDR3 is TGTGCCAGCAGTTTAACGATTGCGGTCGGCACCGGGGAGCTGTTTTTT. Protein sequence: CASSLTIAVGTGELFF.

This clonotype has a handful of counts. This chain joins TRBV29-1 and TRBJ2-3; D is undetermined. The CDR3 runs 10 residues. Trimming shortened V by 4 bases and J by 5 bases, and 4 bases separated the two germline ends. Germline CDR1 is SQVTM and CDR2 is ANQGSEA. This CDR3 reads CSVAGDTQYF. DNA for the CDR3: TGCAGCGTTGCTGGAGATACGCAGTATTTT.

This clonotype showed up just a few times. The chain couples TRBV11-2 to TRBJ2-1; TRBD1 matches at 9 bases. Germline V gives CDR1 SGHAT, CDR2 FQNNGV. The ends lost 8 bases at V and 7 bases at J; junction bases unmatched: 24. CDR3 length equals 19 residues. The CDR3 DNA is TGTGCCAGCTGGAAAAACAGGGGGCCAAGGACGTTAGAAACTAATGAGCAGTTCTTC. Protein sequence: CASWKNRGPRTLETNEQFF.

This clonotype was detected many times. The junction departs from the called germline gene at one end, perhaps through a read error. The chain is built from TRBV12-3 or TRBV12-4 and TRBJ2-3, with D perhaps TRBD2 (5 bases). This CDR3 comprises 13 residues. CDR3 residues: CASSFRRAERGIF. The CDR3 bases are TGTGCCAGCAGTTTTAGACGAGCGGAGCGAGGAATTTTT.

The CDR3 sequence is CASSPTSGRATGELFF. In DNA form, the CDR3 reads TGTGCCAGCTCACCGACTAGCGGGAGGGCCACCGGGGAGCTGTTTTTT. The chain uses TRBV18 and TRBJ2-2; 14 bases line up with TRBD2. This CDR3 is built from 16 residues. Germline assignment: CDR1 KGHSH and CDR2 LQKENI. The V gene end was trimmed by 3 bases and the J gene end by 4 bases; junction bases not matched to a gene: 1.

The chain employs TRBV9 and TRBJ2-3; 7 positions agree with TRBD2. Looked up from germline, CDR1 is SGDLS and CDR2 is YYNGEE. The V segment lost 2 bases and the J segment 4 bases; nucleotides outside the gene matches: 10. There are 16 residues in the CDR3. CDR3 bases: TGTGCCAGCAGCGTGAGAGTGGGAGGGGTAGCAGATACGCAGTATTTT. Its protein product is CASSVRVGGVADTQYF.

This clonotype has just one count. This chain uses TRBV7-6 with TRBJ2-5, with D possibly matching TRBD2 (7 bases). The CDR3 is 15 amino acids. Germline CDR1 and CDR2: SGHVS and FNYEAQ. Trimming removed 5 bases at V and 2 bases at J, with 15 bases between. Here the CDR3 DNA reads TGTGCCAGCAGCATCCCCAGGGGACTACAAGAGACCCAGTACTTC. Translating it yields CASSIPRGLQETQYF.

J is TRBJ2-2 and V is TRBV29-1; possible D gene TRBD2, 5 bases. Germline CDR1 and CDR2: SQVTM and ANQGSEA. The CDR3 has 11 amino acids. The ends were cut back, 5 bases at V and 6 bases at J, with 7 bases in the middle. CDR3 DNA sequence: TGCAGCGTTCCAGCGGCCGGGGAGCTGTTTTTT. This sequence encodes CSVPAAGELFF.

At least ten counts were recorded for this clonotype. The genes are TRBV7-3 and TRBJ2-2, with 7 positions matching TRBD2. Germline CDR1 reads SGHTA; CDR2 reads FQGTGA. The ends lost 5 bases at V and 5 bases at J; junction bases unmatched: 8. The CDR3 totals 15 residues. The CDR3 sequence is CASSRTSAPTGELFF. CDR3 in DNA: TGTGCCAGCAGCCGAACTAGCGCACCTACCGGGGAGCTGTTTTTT.

This clonotype was detected ten times or more. The DNA of the CDR3 is TGTGCCACCAGTCTAACGGCCTACAATGAGCAGTTCTTC. This translates into CATSLTAYNEQFF. The genes are TRBV24-1 and TRBJ2-1; D unclear. Germline lookup yields CDR1 KGHDR and CDR2 SFDVKD. The CDR3 covers 13 residues. The V and J ends lost 6 bases and 2 bases respectively, with 7 bases between them.

This clonotype was counted ten times or more. The chain couples TRBV5-1 to TRBJ2-3, with D unresolved. Looked up from germline, CDR1 is SGHRS and CDR2 is YFSETQ. This CDR3 contains 12 residues. V was cut by 5 bases and J by 2 bases, with 6 bases left in between. The CDR3 region is CASSYTTDTQYF. Here the CDR3 DNA reads TGCGCCAGCAGTTACACCACAGATACGCAGTATTTT.

This clonotype was counted once. The rearrangement links TRBV29-1 to TRBJ1-2; no reliable D call. The CDR3 sequence is 15 residues long. Per germline, CDR1 SQVTM and CDR2 ANQGSEA. V shed 7 bases and J shed 8 bases, with 26 bases lying between them. The CDR3 sequence: CSADFVVRVREGYTF. In DNA, the CDR3 is TGCAGCGCCGACTTTGTTGTTCGGGTTCGGGAGGGCTACACCTTC.

The sample holds a few counts of this clonotype. The genes are TRBV4-1 and TRBJ1-2, with a possible D match to TRBD1 (6 bases). The V and J ends lost 5 bases and 5 bases respectively, with 12 bases between them. CDR3 size: 13 residues. Per germline, CDR1 MGHRA and CDR2 YSYEKL. CDR3: CASSRQAGYGYTF. Written as DNA, the CDR3 is TGCGCCAGCAGCAGACAGGCGGGGTATGGCTACACCTTC.

This clonotype was observed at least ten times. The J gene is TRBJ2-3, the V gene TRBV2; D gene uncertain. This CDR3 comprises 14 residues. V was clipped by 7 bases and J by 0 bases, with 11 bases between them. Germline V gene sequence: CDR1 SNHLY, CDR2 FYNNEI. CDR3 loop: CASKAGTSTDTQYF. The DNA of the CDR3 is TGTGCCAGCAAGGCTGGCACTAGCACAGATACGCAGTATTTT.

This clonotype has a handful of counts. The chain joins TRBV2 to TRBJ1-2; no firm D call. The V gene lost 8 bases and the J gene lost 0 bases, with 7 bases spanning the gap. Germline loops: CDR1 SNHLY, CDR2 FYNNEI. The CDR3 runs to 12 residues. The CDR3 nucleotides are TGTGCCAGCTTCTCAACTAACTATGGCTACACCTTC. The encoded protein is CASFSTNYGYTF.